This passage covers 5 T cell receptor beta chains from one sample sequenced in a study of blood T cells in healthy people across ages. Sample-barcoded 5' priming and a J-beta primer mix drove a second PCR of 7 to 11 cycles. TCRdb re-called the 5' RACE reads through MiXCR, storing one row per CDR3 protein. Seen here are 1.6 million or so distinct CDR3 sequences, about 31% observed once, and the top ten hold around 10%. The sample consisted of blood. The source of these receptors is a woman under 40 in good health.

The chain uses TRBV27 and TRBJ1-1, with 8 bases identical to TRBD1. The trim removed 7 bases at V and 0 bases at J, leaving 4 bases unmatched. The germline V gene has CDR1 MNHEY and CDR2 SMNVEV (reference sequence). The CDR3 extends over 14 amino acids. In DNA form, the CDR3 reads TGTGCCAGCAACCACAGGGGGGTGAACACTGAAGCTTTCTTT. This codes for CASNHRGVNTEAFF.

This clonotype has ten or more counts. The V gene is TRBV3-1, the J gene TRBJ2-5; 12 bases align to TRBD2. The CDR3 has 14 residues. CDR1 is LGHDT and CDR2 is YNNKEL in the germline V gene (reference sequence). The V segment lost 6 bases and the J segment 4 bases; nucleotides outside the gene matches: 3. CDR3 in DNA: TGTGCCAGCAGGCTAGCGGGAGGGGGAGAGACCCAGTACTTC. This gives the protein CASRLAGGGETQYF.

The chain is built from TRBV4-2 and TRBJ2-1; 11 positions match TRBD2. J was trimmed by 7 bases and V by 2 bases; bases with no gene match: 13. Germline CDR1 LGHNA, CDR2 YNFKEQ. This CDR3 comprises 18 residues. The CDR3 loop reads CASSQPISGTSGSNEQFF. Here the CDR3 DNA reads TGTGCCAGCAGCCAACCAATAAGTGGCACTAGCGGGAGTAATGAGCAGTTCTTC.

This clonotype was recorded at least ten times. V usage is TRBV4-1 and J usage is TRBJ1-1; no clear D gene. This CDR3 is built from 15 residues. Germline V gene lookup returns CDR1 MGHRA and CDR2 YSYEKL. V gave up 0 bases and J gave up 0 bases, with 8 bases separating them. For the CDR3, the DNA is TGCGCCAGCAGCCAAGAGGCGCAGGTGAACACTGAAGCTTTCTTT. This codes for CASSQEAQVNTEAFF.

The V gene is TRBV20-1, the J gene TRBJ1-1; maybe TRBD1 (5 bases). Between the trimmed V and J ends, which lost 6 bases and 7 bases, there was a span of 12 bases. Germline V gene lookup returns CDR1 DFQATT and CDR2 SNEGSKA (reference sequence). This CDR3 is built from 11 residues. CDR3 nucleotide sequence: TGCAGTGCCGAGTGGGACGGTGAAGCTTTCTTT. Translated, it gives CSAEWDGEAFF.